This T cell receptor (beta chain) emerged from a study of cytomegalovirus exposure and HLA in healthy donors. Study-wide context: A previous analysis identified 100 million to 120 million unique TCR beta sequences derived from roughly 180 million T cells. Notes on the study in general: The authors reported that TCR beta sequences could predict HLA-A and HLA-B alleles. These predictions were accurate for most subjects in the first cohort. The classifier, whose performance was assessed in both the original and validation cohorts, reportedly diagnosed cytomegalovirus status with high specificity and sensitivity.

Primers included in the PCR were 60 Vbeta and 13 Jbeta primers. Sequenced by immunoSEQ multiplex PCR; TCRdb stores in-frame clones only, minus some. Here the sample table reports tens of thousands of clones. Note on this clone: The antigen remains undetermined.

The V end lost 1 base, the J end lost 7 bases, and 11 bases lay between the germline ends. The CDR3 is 14 amino acids. The V gene's germline CDR1 is LGHNT and CDR2 FRNRAP. The clonotype comes from a man aged 40-49 years in good health and CMV-seronegative. The rearrangement joins TRBV12-5 to TRBJ2-1; D not certain. Material: PBMCs. CDR3 protein: CASGLGQARNEQFF. As DNA, the CDR3 is TGTGCTAGTGGTTTGGGACAAGCAAGAAATGAGCAGTTCTTC.